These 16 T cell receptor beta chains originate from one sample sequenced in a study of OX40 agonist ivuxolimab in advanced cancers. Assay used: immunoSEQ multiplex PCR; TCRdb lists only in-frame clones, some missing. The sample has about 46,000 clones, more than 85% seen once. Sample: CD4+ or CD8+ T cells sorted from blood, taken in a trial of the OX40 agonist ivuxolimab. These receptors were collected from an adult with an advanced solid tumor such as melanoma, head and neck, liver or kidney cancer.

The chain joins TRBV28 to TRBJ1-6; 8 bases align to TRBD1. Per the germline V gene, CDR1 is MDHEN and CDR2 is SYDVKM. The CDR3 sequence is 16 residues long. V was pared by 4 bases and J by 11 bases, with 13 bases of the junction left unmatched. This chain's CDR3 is CASSSRDRNPQTPLHF. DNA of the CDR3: TGTGCCAGCAGTTCGCGGGACAGGAACCCCCAGACACCCCTCCACTTT.

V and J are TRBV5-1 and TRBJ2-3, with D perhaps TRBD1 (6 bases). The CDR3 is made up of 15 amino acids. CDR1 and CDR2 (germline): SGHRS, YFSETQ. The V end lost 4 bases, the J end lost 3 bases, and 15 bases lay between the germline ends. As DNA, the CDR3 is TGCGCCAGCAGCACCGGGACAAGCCCAACAGATACGCAGTATTTT. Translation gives CASSTGTSPTDTQYF.

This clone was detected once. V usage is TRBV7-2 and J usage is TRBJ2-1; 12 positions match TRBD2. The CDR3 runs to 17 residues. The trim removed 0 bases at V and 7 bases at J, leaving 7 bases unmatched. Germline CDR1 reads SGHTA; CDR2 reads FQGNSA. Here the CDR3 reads CASSLAFVLAGGNEQFF. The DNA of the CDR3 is TGTGCCAGCAGCTTAGCCTTTGTCCTAGCGGGGGGGAATGAGCAGTTCTTC.

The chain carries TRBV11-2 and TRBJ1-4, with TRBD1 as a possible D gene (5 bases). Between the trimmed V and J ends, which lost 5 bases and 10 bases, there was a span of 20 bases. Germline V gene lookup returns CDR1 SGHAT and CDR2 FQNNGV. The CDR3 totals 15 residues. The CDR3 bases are TGTGCCAGCAGCGATAAGAGGGCTGCTGGGGGAAAACTGTTTTTT. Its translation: CASSDKRAAGGKLFF.

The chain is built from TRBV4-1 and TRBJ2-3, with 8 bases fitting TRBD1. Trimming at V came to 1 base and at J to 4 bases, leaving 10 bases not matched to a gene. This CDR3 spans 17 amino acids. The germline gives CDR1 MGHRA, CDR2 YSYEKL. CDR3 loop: CASSQADREMVPDTQYF. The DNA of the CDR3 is TGCGCCAGCAGCCAAGCGGACAGGGAAATGGTCCCAGATACGCAGTATTTT.

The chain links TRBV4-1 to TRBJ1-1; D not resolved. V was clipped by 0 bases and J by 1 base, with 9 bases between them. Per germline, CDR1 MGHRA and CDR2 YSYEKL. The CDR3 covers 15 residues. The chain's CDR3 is CASSQESQWNTEAFF. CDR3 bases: TGCGCCAGCAGCCAAGAAAGCCAGTGGAACACTGAAGCTTTCTTT.

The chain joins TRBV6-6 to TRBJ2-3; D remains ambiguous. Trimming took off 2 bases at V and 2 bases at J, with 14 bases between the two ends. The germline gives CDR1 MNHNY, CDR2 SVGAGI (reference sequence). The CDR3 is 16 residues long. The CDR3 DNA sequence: TGTGCCAGCAGTTACCCGGGTCAGAGCACCACAGATACGCAGTATTTT. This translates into CASSYPGQSTTDTQYF.

CDR3: CASSDWVEAFF. CDR3 coding DNA: TGTGCCAGCAGTGACTGGGTTGAAGCTTTCTTT. This rearrangement joins TRBV6-1 to TRBJ1-1; D gene ambiguous. V gave up 3 bases and J gave up 7 bases, with 6 bases separating them. From germline, CDR1 is MNHNS and CDR2 SASEGT. This CDR3 region has 11 residues.

The DNA for the CDR3 is TGTGCCAGCAGCCCGACCCCAATGAAGACAGGGACTCACCTCATGAACACTGAAGCTTTCTTT. This translates into CASSPTPMKTGTHLMNTEAFF. The chain has TRBV28 and TRBJ1-1, with 7 bases identical to TRBD1. Germline V lookup: CDR1 MDHEN, CDR2 SYDVKM. The ends lost 6 bases at V and 0 bases at J; junction bases unmatched: 25. This CDR3 is 21 amino acids long. The full variable domain, with the rest looked up from reference TRBV28 and TRBJ1-1, is DVKVTQSSRYLVKRTGEKVFLECVQDMDHENMFWYRQDPGLGLRLIYFSYDVKMKEKGDIPEGYSVSREKKERFSLILESASTNQTSMYLCASSPTPMKTGTHLMNTEAFFGQGTRLTVV.

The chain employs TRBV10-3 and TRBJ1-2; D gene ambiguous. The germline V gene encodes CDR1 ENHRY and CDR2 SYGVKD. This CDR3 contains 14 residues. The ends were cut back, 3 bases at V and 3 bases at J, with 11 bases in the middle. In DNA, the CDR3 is TGTGCCATCAGTGAAGATTTGAGGGACTATGGCTACACCTTC. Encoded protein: CAISEDLRDYGYTF.

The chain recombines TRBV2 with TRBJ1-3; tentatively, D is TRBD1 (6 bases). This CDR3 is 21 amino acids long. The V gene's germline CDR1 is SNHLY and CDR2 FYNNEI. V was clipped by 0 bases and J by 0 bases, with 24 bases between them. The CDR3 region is CASSEAWRSGGARASGNTIYF. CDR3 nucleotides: TGTGCCAGCAGTGAAGCGTGGAGGTCCGGGGGGGCGCGAGCCTCTGGAAACACCATATATTTT.

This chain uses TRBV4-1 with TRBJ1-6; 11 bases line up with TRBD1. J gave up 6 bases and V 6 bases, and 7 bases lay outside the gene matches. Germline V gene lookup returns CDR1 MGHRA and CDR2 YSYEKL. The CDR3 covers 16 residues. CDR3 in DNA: TGCGCCAGCAGTCGAGGGACAGGGGGTGGTAATTCACCCCTCCACTTT. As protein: CASSRGTGGGNSPLHF.

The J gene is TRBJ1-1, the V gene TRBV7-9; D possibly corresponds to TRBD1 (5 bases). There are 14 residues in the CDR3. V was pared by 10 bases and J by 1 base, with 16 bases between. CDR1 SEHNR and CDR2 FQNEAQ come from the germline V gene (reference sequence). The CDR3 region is CATQGGEWNTEAFF. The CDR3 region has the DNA TGTGCCACCCAGGGCGGGGAATGGAACACTGAAGCTTTCTTT.

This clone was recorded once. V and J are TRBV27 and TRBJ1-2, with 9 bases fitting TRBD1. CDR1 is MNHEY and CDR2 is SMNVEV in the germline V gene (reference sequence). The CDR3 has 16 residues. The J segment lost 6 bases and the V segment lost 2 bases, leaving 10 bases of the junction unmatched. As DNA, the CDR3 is TGTGCCAGCAGTTTAATTTTTGGGGACAGGGATCATGGCTACACCTTC. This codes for CASSLIFGDRDHGYTF.

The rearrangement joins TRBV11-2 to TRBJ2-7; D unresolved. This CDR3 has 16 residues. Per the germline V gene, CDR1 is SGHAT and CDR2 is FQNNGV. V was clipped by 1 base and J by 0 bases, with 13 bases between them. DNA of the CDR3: TGTGCCAGCAGCTTAGTAGCCGTCTTGGGCTCCTACGAGCAGTACTTC. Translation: CASSLVAVLGSYEQYF.

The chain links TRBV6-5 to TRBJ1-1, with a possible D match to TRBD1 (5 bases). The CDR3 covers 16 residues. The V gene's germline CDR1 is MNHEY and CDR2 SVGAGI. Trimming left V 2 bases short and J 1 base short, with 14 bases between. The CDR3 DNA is TGTGCCAGCAGTTACCGGGACGTCGGTGGGAACACTGAAGCTTTCTTT. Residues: CASSYRDVGGNTEAFF.